This TCR beta chain was captured in a study of T cell changes during pregnancy in multiple sclerosis. The CDR3 is made up of 18 amino acids. The trim removed 7 bases at V and 7 bases at J, leaving 21 bases unmatched. Germline V CDR1 and CDR2: SEHNR, FQNEAQ (reference sequence). Sequencing used immunoSEQ multiplex PCR; TCRdb keeps in-frame clones, though not all of them. The sample has more than 60,000 clones, approximately 89% seen once; the top ten hold roughly 1.4%. The chain is built from TRBV7-9 and TRBJ2-2; 7 nucleotides align to TRBD2. The receptor comes from a female donor with multiple sclerosis, enrolled in a pregnancy study. The sample was peripheral blood, taken in the second trimester of pregnancy. Here the CDR3 DNA reads TGTGCCAGCACCAGGCCCACCGGGACTATAAGTATTCACGGGGAGCTGTTTTTT. It encodes CASTRPTGTISIHGELFF. The variable domain in full, with the rest retrieved from reference TRBV7-9 and TRBJ2-2, is DTGVSQNPRHKITKRGQNVTFRCDPISEHNRLYWYRQTLGQGPEFLTYFQNEAQLEKSRLLSDRFSAERPKGSFSTLEIQRTEQGDSAMYLCASTRPTGTISIHGELFFGEGSRLTVL.